This T cell receptor (beta chain) was profiled in a study of control samples from healthy donors and cancer patients (dated by TCRdb to 2020 to 2021). Details on this clone: No antigen is known for it. No per-base quality is available; no much larger clone lies one base away.

The library was prepared using the immunoSEQ multiplex PCR assay. The source is immuneACCESS, and TCRdb retained only in-frame sequences with V and J called. Part of the clones is not carried over; for the studies checked, unresolved V genes explain less than half of this, and the remainder is unexplained. The sample data list around 68,000 clones, and 84% of these were observed just once. Together, the top ten hold 2.5% to 3.5% of the sample. The V end gives up 3 bases and the J end 1 base, leaving 2 bases in the junction not matched to a gene. Taken from cysteine to phenylalanine, the CDR3 has 13 residues. This entry keeps only the CDR3 DNA: 39 bases, framed from base 1. Taken from the germline V gene (reference sequence), the CDR1 and CDR2 loops are GTSNPN and SVGIG.

Recombination connected TRBV30 to TRBJ2-5; 7 bases in between match TRBD1. The origin of this receptor is a woman in her 50s with lung cancer. The specimen was PBMCs. The CDR3 corresponds to CAWSTGVQETQYF. The bases are TGTGCCTGGAGCACAGGGGTCCAAGAGACCCAGTACTTC.